Sequencing of this TCR beta chain was carried out in a study of OX40 agonist ivuxolimab in advanced cancers. Overall study context: All patients had ivuxolimab intravenously every 2 weeks at 0.01 to 10 mg/kg. Allowance was made for prior anti-PD-1, anti-PD-L1 or anti-CTLA-4 therapy, and 35% to 40% had some. Averaging 60 years in age, with a range of about 23 to 90, the cohort was approximately 84% male.

V gave up 5 bases and J gave up 6 bases; unmatched junction bases: 8. The CDR3 is 14 amino acids. Germline-derived CDR1 and CDR2 are SGDLS and YYNGEE. The repertoire was sequenced with immunoSEQ multiplex PCR; TCRdb's copy has only in-frame clones and lacks some. The sample contains tens of thousands of clones, 70% to 90% of which appear only once. Samples were taken at baseline and on day 1 of cycles 4 and 7. The sequence came from an adult with an advanced solid tumor such as melanoma, head and neck, liver or kidney cancer. The chain couples TRBV9 to TRBJ2-7; 10 bases align to TRBD1. The sample consisted of CD4+ or CD8+ T cells sorted from blood, taken in a trial of the OX40 agonist ivuxolimab. This CDR3 reads CASSPRQGAFEQYF. The CDR3 coding sequence is TGTGCCAGCAGTCCCCGACAGGGGGCCTTCGAGCAGTACTTC.